The present entry profiles one T cell receptor (beta chain) with its context. Its antigen is unidentified. V was clipped by 7 bases and J by 6 bases, with 21 bases between them. The CDR3 is 15 amino acids. The germline V gene has CDR1 MNHNY and CDR2 SVGAGI (reference sequence). This sample stems from a study of identifying expanded T cells in peripheral blood. Whole-study findings and limits: Clone count variance between roughly 2-week samples rose with total template count. Over approximately two and four weeks, about 16.4 and 19 clones changed, versus roughly 1.2 between replicates.

Clones were read by immunoSEQ multiplex PCR, and TCRdb kept only the in-frame ones, dropping some. The top ten clones hold approximately 8% of a sample with about 130,000 clones, 80% to 90% of them seen once. Healthy donors had no documented immune events, such as infections, while sampled. The sequence was obtained from a person between 18 and 75 years old in good health. This chain connects TRBV6-6 to TRBJ1-2; D call uncertain. Sequences were obtained from blood. CDR3 loop: CASTGSETVTNGYTF. CDR3 in DNA: TGTGCCAGCACTGGGTCGGAGACCGTGACTAATGGCTACACCTTC.